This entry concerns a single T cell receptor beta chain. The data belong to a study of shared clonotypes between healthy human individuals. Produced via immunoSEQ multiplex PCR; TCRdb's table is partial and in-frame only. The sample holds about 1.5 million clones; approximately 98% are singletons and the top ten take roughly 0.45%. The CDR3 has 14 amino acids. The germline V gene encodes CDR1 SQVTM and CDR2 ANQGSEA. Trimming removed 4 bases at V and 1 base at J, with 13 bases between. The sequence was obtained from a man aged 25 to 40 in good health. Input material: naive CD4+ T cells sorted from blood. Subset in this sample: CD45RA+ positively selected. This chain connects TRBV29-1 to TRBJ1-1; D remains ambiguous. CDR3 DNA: TGCAGCGTTGTAAGCAGGCTACAGAACACTGAAGCTTTCTTT. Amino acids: CSVVSRLQNTEAFF.